These 14 T cell receptor beta chains were sequenced from one sample in a study of blood T cells in healthy people across ages. Using a J-beta primer mix together with a sample-barcoded 5' primer, a second PCR was run for about 7 to 12 cycles. MiXCR, run by TCRdb on the 5' RACE reads, gives a single entry per CDR3 protein. This table holds about 1.5 million distinct CDR3 sequences, roughly 43% found once. Sequenced sample: blood. The receptors come from a woman in her late teens or twenties in good health.

This rearrangement joins TRBV6-6 to TRBJ2-3; tentatively, D is TRBD1 or TRBD2 (5 bases each). Trimming took 7 bases from V and 0 from J, leaving 11 bases between them. CDR3 size: 14 residues. The germline gives CDR1 MNHNY, CDR2 SVGAGI (reference sequence). In DNA form, the CDR3 reads TGTGCCAGCAAGAGAGGGGTGAGCACAGATACGCAGTATTTT. This translates into CASKRGVSTDTQYF.

The chain has TRBV29-1 and TRBJ2-1; 7 nucleotides align to TRBD2. Germline-derived CDR1 and CDR2 are SQVTM and ANQGSEA. The junction had 15 bases not matched to a gene; V was cut back by 6 bases and J by 7 bases. CDR3 length equals 15 residues. The CDR3 nucleotides are TGCAGCGTGGCCGGGGCAGCGGGGAGTCCTAATGAGCAGTTCTTC. Its translation: CSVAGAAGSPNEQFF.

The rearrangement uses TRBV7-9 and TRBJ1-6, with 9 bases lining up with TRBD1. This CDR3 comprises 15 residues. Germline loops: CDR1 SEHNR, CDR2 FQNEAQ (reference sequence). The J segment lost 5 bases and the V segment lost 7 bases, leaving 6 bases of the junction unmatched. In DNA, the CDR3 is TGTGCCAGCAACCTAGGGACAGGGAATAATTCACCCCTCCACTTT. This gives the protein CASNLGTGNNSPLHF.

The chain carries TRBV29-1 and TRBJ1-1; D is undetermined. The V gene lost 7 bases and the J gene lost 10 bases, with 16 bases spanning the gap. The germline CDR1 and CDR2 sequences are SQVTM and ANQGSEA. The CDR3 consists of 11 residues. The CDR3 loop is CSAVVGSLAFF. CDR3 coding DNA: TGCAGCGCGGTCGTGGGATCGTTAGCTTTCTTT. The full variable domain, in which reference TRBV29-1 and TRBJ1-1 provide the parts outside the CDR3, is SAVISQKPSRDICQRGTSLTIQCQVDSQVTMMFWYRQQPGQSLTLIATANQGSEATYESGFVIDKFPISRPNLTFSTLTVSNMSPEDSSIYLCSAVVGSLAFFGQGTRLTVV.

This clonotype was seen a handful of times. The chain employs TRBV4-1 and TRBJ2-7, with 10 bases lining up with TRBD1. The CDR3 loop spans 13 amino acids. CDR1 is MGHRA and CDR2 is YSYEKL in the germline V gene. Trimming at V came to 6 bases and at J to 6 bases, leaving 5 bases not matched to a gene. The chain's CDR3 is CASRTTGGSEQYF. CDR3 bases: TGCGCCAGCAGAACGACAGGGGGCTCCGAGCAGTACTTC.

J is TRBJ2-1 and V is TRBV9; TRBD2 might be the D (5 bases). This CDR3 spans 16 amino acids. V dropped 3 bases and J dropped 0 bases, with 13 bases sitting between them. The germline V gene encodes CDR1 SGDLS and CDR2 YYNGEE. In nucleotides, the CDR3 is TGTGCCAGCAGCGCTCGGACGGGAAGCTCCTACAATGAGCAGTTCTTC. This sequence encodes CASSARTGSSYNEQFF.

V and J are TRBV6-6 and TRBJ1-1; a possible D gene is TRBD1 (6 bases). V was cut by 5 bases and J by 4 bases, with 17 bases left in between. The CDR3 spans 15 residues. The germline V gene has CDR1 MNHNY and CDR2 SVGAGI (reference sequence). The CDR3 here is CASSRGDGGLTEAFF. CDR3 sequence (DNA): TGTGCCAGCAGTAGAGGTGATGGGGGGCTCACTGAAGCTTTCTTT.

Only one count was recorded for this clonotype. This rearrangement joins TRBV6-2 or TRBV6-3 to TRBJ1-5; no clear D. Trimming cost V 3 bases and J 6 bases, with 15 bases left between them. The CDR3 is made up of 15 amino acids. Germline assignment: CDR1 MNHEY and CDR2 SVGEGT. CDR3 sequence (DNA): TGTGCCAGCAGTTATCTAGTGGGAGTGGTTCAGCCCCAGCATTTT. This translates into CASSYLVGVVQPQHF.

The gene calls are TRBV12-3 or TRBV12-4 and TRBJ1-6, with D possibly being TRBD1 (6 bases). The ends were cut back, 4 bases at V and 9 bases at J, with 13 bases in the middle. The CDR3 runs to 14 residues. The CDR3 region is CASSSQGPGSPLHF. The CDR3 DNA sequence: TGTGCCAGCAGTTCACAGGGACCCGGTTCACCCCTCCACTTT.

The CDR3, as DNA: TGCGCCAGCAGCTTGGAGAGGGGTTCCGCAGATACGCAGTATTTT. Its protein is CASSLERGSADTQYF. This chain uses TRBV5-1 with TRBJ2-3; D possibly matches TRBD1 or TRBD2 (5 bases each). Germline V gives CDR1 SGHRS, CDR2 YFSETQ. The CDR3 runs to 15 residues. Trimming left V 0 bases short and J 4 bases short, with 12 bases between.

The V and J genes are TRBV5-1 and TRBJ1-1; D is unclear. With 6 bases removed from V and 5 bases from J, the gap between germline ends came to 14 bases. Germline V CDR1 and CDR2: SGHRS, YFSETQ. The CDR3 spans 13 residues. The CDR3 sequence is CASTSDDGTEAFF. Here the CDR3 DNA reads TGCGCCAGCACCTCAGACGACGGGACTGAAGCTTTCTTT.

This rearrangement joins TRBV20-1 to TRBJ2-7; no clear D gene. CDR3 length: 14 residues. The germline V gene encodes CDR1 DFQATT and CDR2 SNEGSKA (reference sequence). Trimming left V 0 bases short and J 4 bases short, with 13 bases between. The CDR3: CSARDSGLFYEQYF. The CDR3 DNA reads TGCAGTGCTAGAGATAGTGGGTTATTTTACGAGCAGTACTTC.

This clonotype turned up a few times. CDR3 loop: CASSSPLRGGYNEQFF. The CDR3 nucleotides are TGTGCCAGCAGCTCGCCCTTACGCGGGGGCTACAATGAGCAGTTCTTC. The chain recombines TRBV7-9 with TRBJ2-1; 7 bases align to TRBD2. With 4 bases clipped from V and 3 bases from J, the junction kept 9 bases outside the gene matches. Germline-derived CDR1 and CDR2 are SEHNR and FQNEAQ (reference sequence). This CDR3 has 16 amino acids.

This clonotype was picked up a small number of times. This chain links TRBV29-1 with TRBJ1-2; 10 bases map to TRBD1. The germline V gene encodes CDR1 SQVTM and CDR2 ANQGSEA. Trimming took 6 bases from V and 1 from J; bases not matched to a gene: 5. The CDR3 has 14 amino acids. The CDR3, as DNA: TGCAGCGTAGGGACAGGGGAATTTAACTATGGCTACACCTTC. The encoded protein is CSVGTGEFNYGYTF.